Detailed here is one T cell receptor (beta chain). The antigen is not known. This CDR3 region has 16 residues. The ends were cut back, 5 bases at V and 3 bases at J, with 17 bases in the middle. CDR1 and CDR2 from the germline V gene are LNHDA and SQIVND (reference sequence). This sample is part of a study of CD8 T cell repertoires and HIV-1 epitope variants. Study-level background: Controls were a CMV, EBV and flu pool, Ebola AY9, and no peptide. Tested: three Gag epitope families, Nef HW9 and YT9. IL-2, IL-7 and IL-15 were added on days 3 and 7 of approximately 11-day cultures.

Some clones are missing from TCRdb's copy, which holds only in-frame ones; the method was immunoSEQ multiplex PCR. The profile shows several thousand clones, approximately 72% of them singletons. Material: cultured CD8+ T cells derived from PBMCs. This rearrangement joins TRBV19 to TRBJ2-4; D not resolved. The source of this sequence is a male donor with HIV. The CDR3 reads CASSLGPGLGKNIQYF. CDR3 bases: TGTGCCAGTAGTTTAGGACCAGGATTGGGCAAAAACATTCAGTACTTC.